This T cell receptor beta chain was captured in a study of cytomegalovirus exposure and HLA in healthy donors (dated by TCRdb to 2016 to 2017). Context from the whole study: An earlier analysis of 587 of the donors reported 276 Gb of sequence data and 90 million to 120 million unique TCR beta sequences obtained from about 200 million T cells. An early release covering roughly 600 HLA-typed donors comprised about 310 gigabases of sequencing data and roughly 86 million unique TCR sequences. Of the 300 to 500 genotyped donors, approximately 81% were placed in the genetic ancestry cluster associated with self-reported Caucasian donors. The study was designed to test whether signatures of past pathogen exposure could be identified by cataloging public T cell receptors. The study used immunosequencing to profile the T cell repertoires of several hundred subjects and linked those repertoires to cytomegalovirus serostatus. Besides the first cohort of about 730 subjects, a separate validation cohort made up of about 120 different subjects was used. The study combined high-throughput TCR immunosequencing, statistical association of individual TCRs with disease status, and machine learning to predict cytomegalovirus infection status. To study patterns of TCR occurrence, a later analysis re-analyzed previously published TCR beta repertoires from 500 to 850 donors and added high-resolution HLA genotyping. The later analysis used no new phenotypic data to find candidate immune exposures, relying instead on TCR beta sequences and their occurrence across donors. An earlier analysis of 587 of the donors used high-throughput TCR beta sequencing to judge whether each TCR beta V gene segment behaved as functional or pseudogenic. Donor age, sex, ethnicity and CMV serostatus were collected together with the repertoire data. In a later genetic analysis, genome-wide SNP genotypes for about 65% of the roughly 700 donors were used, and that subset was treated as a discovery cohort. All discovery cohort repertoires had been generated using a single sequencing platform. Both class I and class II loci were covered by HLA typing, at four-digit resolution. Typing coverage differed by locus: A, B, C, DRB1 and DQB1 were typed in roughly 629-640 donors, DQA1 in around 500, DPA1 in around 600, and DPB1 in 450 to 480. Because of strong linkage in the cohort, five DR-DQ haplotypes were treated as single units for association and clustering. Among over 350 genotyped donors of the cohort, an average of approximately 250,000 unique TCR beta nucleotide sequences were sequenced per donor, about a sixth of them non-productive. What the research found in general, with its limitations: A further reported finding was that TCR beta sequences accurately predicted the HLA-A and HLA-B alleles for most subjects in the first cohort. Three of the identified cytomegalovirus-associated TCR beta chains were confirmed in vitro to be specific for cytomegalovirus antigens. Sequencing depth was assumed to be roughly uniform across donors in the presence/absence analyses, though that assumption may not hold. Because counts were too low, fewer than 20 rarely observed V segments, including chromosome 9 orphons, were excluded from the earlier analysis of 587 of the donors. A later analysis found that TCR association rates varied across HLA loci, with DRB1 alleles showing the most associated TCRs and HLA-C alleles the fewest. While some public TCRs were present in many individuals, most TCR sequences turned up only very rarely across donors. In a later genetic analysis, fewer N-insertions in productive TCRs were reported among donors in an Asian-associated ancestry cluster than the approximately 710-donor mean. Assigning TCR associations to individual alleles was difficult when HLA alleles, especially DR and DQ, strongly co-occurred. Correlated functional status among segregating V segments might be attributable to linkage disequilibrium, but an unknown experimental factor could not be ruled out. The study gave a list of 150 to 200 TCR beta chains associated with cytomegalovirus. CMV serostatus was the only immune exposure information available for the cohort. It was suggested by the authors that the approach could potentially be generalized to other disease states and immunological phenotypes. A later analysis found that most CMV-associated TCR beta chains appeared HLA-restricted, with HLA associations seemingly driven largely by CMV exposure. In a later analysis, around 17,000 TCR beta sequences were associated with specific HLA alleles at a false discovery rate of 0.05. Only TCR beta chains were sequenced in this cohort, and the absence of alpha or paired-chain data limited detectable features. A later analysis reported that several top co-occurrence clusters appeared linked to parvovirus B19, influenza, CMV and Epstein-Barr virus. Because HLA typing was unavailable for some donors at each locus, only the typed subset was used in association tests. Some IMGT-functional V segments, including TRBV6-2 and TRBV6-3, could not be told apart with the 87-base-pair reads, so those segments were excluded. In a later analysis, HLA-associated TCR beta chains were found to be more clonally expanded and to have lower generation probabilities than equally common non-associated chains. A group of highly shared sequence variants was considered likely to be a technical artifact of the sequencing pipeline. A later genetic analysis associated a missense DCLRE1C variant with V-gene and J-gene trimming of TCR beta chains, and an independent cohort replicated the association. Cytomegalovirus status was reported to be diagnosed by the classifier with high specificity and sensitivity in both the original and validation cohorts. Broadly in line with IMGT annotations, most TCR beta V segments showed up in productive rearrangements about 90% or about 30% of the time in an earlier analysis of some 590 of the donors.

Trimming at the junction amounts to 0 bases on V and 0 bases on J, and the germline ends lie 5 bases apart. The cysteine opens and the phenylalanine closes a CDR3 of 14 amino acids. The read is trimmed to its CDR3 DNA, 42 bases read in frame from base 1. In the germline V gene, CDR1 corresponds to SGHDT and CDR2 to YYEEEE. The protocol used for the library was the immunoSEQ multiplex PCR assay. A mixture of 60 forward primers for TCR Vbeta segments and 13 reverse primers for TCR Jbeta segments was used in the multiplex PCR. The CDR3 region of rearranged TCR beta genes was amplified from genomic DNA with a multiplex PCR assay. Amplified TCR beta libraries were sequenced as 87-base-pair reads on the Illumina HiSeq System. The source study handled its data this way. A later analysis tallied tens of millions of unique TCR beta chains across the approximately 670 repertoires, and 10 million to 11 million of those chains were shared by two or more donors. Raw reads were error-corrected and collapsed into unique sequences by a nearest-neighbor algorithm in which closely related sequences were merged to remove PCR and sequencing errors. CDR3 sequences were aligned to IMGT reference sequences to assign V, D and J gene segments. For a sequence to be retained, a match of at least six nucleotides was required to both a V gene segment and a J gene segment. Rearrangements were classified as productive when the CDR3 lacked stop codons and remained in frame with V and J, and all other rearrangements were classified as non-productive. Following IMGT convention, CDR3 was defined as the stretch from the second conserved V-encoded cysteine up to the conserved J-encoded phenylalanine. In an earlier analysis of around 540 of the donors, sequences lacking an unambiguous match to a single V gene segment were excluded. An earlier analysis of some 610 of the donors called V segments functional above 56.7% productive rearrangements and segregating when the between-donor standard deviation exceeded 5%. To diagnose cytomegalovirus status from the catalog of TCR beta chain sequences, a statistical classification framework was built. A later analysis assigned V and J genes by comparing TCR nucleotide sequences with IMGT/GENE-DB human TR gene sequences. A later analysis assigned CDR3 sequences and most-parsimonious VDJ recombination scenarios with the TCRdist pipeline. In a later analysis, each TCR beta chain was defined by its CDR3 amino acid sequence together with its V-gene family, and reads lacking a unique V-gene family were excluded. A later analysis removed several hundred highly shared, low-generation-probability nucleotide sequences to deal with suspected cross-contamination and a sequencing artifact. A later analysis calculated a clonal expansion index for each public chain from normalized within-repertoire ranks of inferred template counts. In a later analysis, generation probabilities were computed with a VDJ recombination model fitted to out-of-frame rearrangements, and the resulting probabilities were checked against IGoR. Hypergeometric tests were used in a later analysis to score TCR-TCR, TCR-HLA and TCR-CMV co-occurrence, with a repertoire-size bias correction applied to the TCR pairs. False discovery rates were estimated in a later analysis by permuting HLA or CMV assignments 20 times. In a later analysis, co-occurring TCRs were grouped using DBSCAN, and TCRdist sequence similarity was added for clustering within HLA-allele-positive subsets. Repertoires with fewer than 30,000 or more than 120,000 public chains were left out of co-occurrence clustering, as were about five repertoires with anomalous nucleotide sharing. TCRdb mirrors the immuneACCESS table, restricted to in-frame sequences. Some clones are absent from its copies; in checked studies, under half trace to an unresolved V gene, and the reason for the others is unknown. That table is the source of V, J and clone size, and D and trimming were worked out from the DNA. The sample yields some 120,000 clones; 80% were counted once. The ten largest clones capture approximately 1.2% of the sample.

In total, 666 healthy bone marrow donors made up the cohort. All cohort members were sampled while nominally healthy, although unrecorded immune exposures were likely present. The donor tested CMV seronegative, placing the donor among the 350 or so seronegative members of the cohort. Each donor provided a peripheral blood sample, and peripheral blood mononuclear cells were used for TCR beta sequencing. The Qiagen DNeasy Blood Extraction Kit was used to extract genomic DNA from the blood cell samples. Comment on this clone: No cognate antigen has been identified for it. Within one base of it there is no much larger clone, and no base qualities were kept.

The chain links TRBV5-6 with TRBJ2-3, with no D gene named confidently. Sequenced sample: PBMCs. The sequence was collected from a female donor in good health and CMV-seronegative. The CDR3 here reads CASSLGASTDTQYF. The sequence in DNA is TGTGCCAGCAGCTTGGGGGCAAGCACAGATACGCAGTATTTT.